This TCR beta chain was found in a study of neoadjuvant anti-PD-1 for oral cavity cancer. Study information: Patients without progression got a fourth dose around day 43. Study-level points and caveats: Each response group had just a few patients in TCR analyses.

Remarks on this clone: What it binds is not known.

Germline lookup yields CDR1 LNHDA and CDR2 SQIVND (reference sequence). This CDR3 spans 13 amino acids. The J segment lost 6 bases and the V segment lost 9 bases, leaving 7 bases of the junction unmatched. The sample's time point: after neoadjuvant nivolumab, at surgical resection. Six replicates per PBMC sample, mostly from around 460 ng of genomic DNA. Profiling relied on immunoSEQ multiplex PCR, and the TCRdb table lists in-frame clones only, not all of them. The sample has just under 70,000 clones, 80% to 90% seen once. The sample consisted of PBMCs, taken after nivolumab (anti-PD-1) treatment. V gene TRBV19 combines with J gene TRBJ1-1; 10 bases are a match to TRBD1. This receptor was obtained from a person aged 35-79 years with oral cavity squamous cell carcinoma. CDR3: CASRDRGGAEAFF. CDR3 DNA: TGTGCCAGCCGGGACAGGGGAGGGGCTGAAGCTTTCTTT.